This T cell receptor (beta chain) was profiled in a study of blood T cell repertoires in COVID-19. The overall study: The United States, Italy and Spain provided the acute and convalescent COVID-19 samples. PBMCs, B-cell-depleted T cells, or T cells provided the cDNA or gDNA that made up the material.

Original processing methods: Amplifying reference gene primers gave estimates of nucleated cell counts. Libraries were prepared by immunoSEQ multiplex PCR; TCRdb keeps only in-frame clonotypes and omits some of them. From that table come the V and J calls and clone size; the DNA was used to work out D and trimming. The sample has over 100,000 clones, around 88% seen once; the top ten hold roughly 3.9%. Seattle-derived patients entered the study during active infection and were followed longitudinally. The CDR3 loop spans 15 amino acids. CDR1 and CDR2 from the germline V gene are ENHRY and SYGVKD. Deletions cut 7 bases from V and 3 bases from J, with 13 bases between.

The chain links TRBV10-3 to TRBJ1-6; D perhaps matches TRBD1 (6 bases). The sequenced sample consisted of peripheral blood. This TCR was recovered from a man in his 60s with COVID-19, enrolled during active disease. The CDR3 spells CAIMKDRNYNSPLHF. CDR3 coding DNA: TGTGCCATCATGAAGGACAGAAACTATAATTCACCCCTCCACTTT.